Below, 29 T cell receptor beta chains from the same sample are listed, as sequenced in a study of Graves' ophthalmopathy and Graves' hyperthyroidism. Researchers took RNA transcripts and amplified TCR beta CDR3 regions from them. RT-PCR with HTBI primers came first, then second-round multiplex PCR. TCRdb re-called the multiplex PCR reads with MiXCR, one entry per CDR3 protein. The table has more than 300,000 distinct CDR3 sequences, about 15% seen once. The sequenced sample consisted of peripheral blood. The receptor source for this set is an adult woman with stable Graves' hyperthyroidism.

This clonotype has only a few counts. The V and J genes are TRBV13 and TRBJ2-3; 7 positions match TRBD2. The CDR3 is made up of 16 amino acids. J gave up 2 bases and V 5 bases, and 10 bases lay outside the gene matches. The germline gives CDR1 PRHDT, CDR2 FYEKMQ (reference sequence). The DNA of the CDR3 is TGTGCCAGCAGCCTCTTCCGGGACTACCTCACAGATACGCAGTATTTT. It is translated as CASSLFRDYLTDTQYF.

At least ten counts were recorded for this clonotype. The CDR3 DNA is TGTGCCAGCAGCGTAGACGACGGCACATACGAGCAGTACTTC. It codes for CASSVDDGTYEQYF. V is TRBV9 and J is TRBJ2-7, with D uncertain. Germline values: CDR1 SGDLS, CDR2 YYNGEE. The CDR3 is 14 amino acids. V shed 0 bases and J shed 4 bases, with 11 bases lying between them. Based on the CDR3 plus reference TRBV9 and TRBJ2-7, the full variable domain is DSGVTQTPKHLITATGQRVTLRCSPRSGDLSVYWYQQSLDQGLQFLIQYYNGEERAKGNILERFSAQQFPDLHSELNLSSLELGDSALYFCASSVDDGTYEQYFGPGTRLTVT.

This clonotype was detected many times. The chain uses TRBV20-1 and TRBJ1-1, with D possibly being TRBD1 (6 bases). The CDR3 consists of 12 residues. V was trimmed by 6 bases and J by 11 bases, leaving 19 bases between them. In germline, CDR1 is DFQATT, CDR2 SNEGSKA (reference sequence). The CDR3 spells CSARLEGVRAFF. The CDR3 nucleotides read TGCAGTGCCAGATTAGAGGGGGTGCGGGCTTTCTTT.

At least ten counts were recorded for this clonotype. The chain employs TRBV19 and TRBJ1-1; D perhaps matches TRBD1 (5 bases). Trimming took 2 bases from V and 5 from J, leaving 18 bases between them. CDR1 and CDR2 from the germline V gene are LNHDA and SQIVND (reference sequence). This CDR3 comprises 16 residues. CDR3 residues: CASSIRRGWRRTEAFF. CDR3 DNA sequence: TGTGCCAGTAGTATACGGCGGGGGTGGAGGAGGACTGAAGCTTTCTTT.

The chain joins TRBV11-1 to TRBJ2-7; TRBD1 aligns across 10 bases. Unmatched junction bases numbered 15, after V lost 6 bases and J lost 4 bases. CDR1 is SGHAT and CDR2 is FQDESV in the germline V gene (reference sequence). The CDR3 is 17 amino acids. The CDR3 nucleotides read TGTGCCAGCAGAGGAATGACCCCCGGGACAGGGGTGTACGAGCAGTACTTC. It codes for CASRGMTPGTGVYEQYF.

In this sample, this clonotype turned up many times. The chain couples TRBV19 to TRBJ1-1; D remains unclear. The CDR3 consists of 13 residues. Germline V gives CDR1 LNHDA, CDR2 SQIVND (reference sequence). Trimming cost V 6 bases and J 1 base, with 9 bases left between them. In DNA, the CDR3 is TGTGCCAGTAGAAAGAAGGGGAACACTGAAGCTTTCTTT. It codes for CASRKKGNTEAFF.

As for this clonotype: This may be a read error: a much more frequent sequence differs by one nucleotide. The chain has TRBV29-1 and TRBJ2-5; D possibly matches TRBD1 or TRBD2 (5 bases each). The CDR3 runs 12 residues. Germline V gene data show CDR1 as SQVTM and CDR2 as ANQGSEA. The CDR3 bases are TGCAGCGTTGTGGGGGTACAAGATACCCAGTACTTC. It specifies CSVVGVQDTQYF.

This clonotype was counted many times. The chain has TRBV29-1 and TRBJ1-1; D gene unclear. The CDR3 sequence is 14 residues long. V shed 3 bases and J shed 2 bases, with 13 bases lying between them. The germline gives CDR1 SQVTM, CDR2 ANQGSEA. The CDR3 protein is CSVEEWQHNTEAFF. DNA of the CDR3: TGCAGCGTTGAGGAGTGGCAGCACAACACTGAAGCTTTCTTT. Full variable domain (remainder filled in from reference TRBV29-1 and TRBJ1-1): SAVISQKPSRDICQRGTSLTIQCQVDSQVTMMFWYRQQPGQSLTLIATANQGSEATYESGFVIDKFPISRPNLTFSTLTVSNMSPEDSSIYLCSVEEWQHNTEAFFGQGTRLTVV.

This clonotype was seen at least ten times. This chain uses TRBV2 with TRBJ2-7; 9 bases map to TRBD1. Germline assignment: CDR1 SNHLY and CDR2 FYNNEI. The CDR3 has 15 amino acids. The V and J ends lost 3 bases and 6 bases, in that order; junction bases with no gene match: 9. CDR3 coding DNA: TGTGCCAGCAGTGACCCGGGACAGGGAATAAGCGAGCAGTACTTC. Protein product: CASSDPGQGISEQYF.

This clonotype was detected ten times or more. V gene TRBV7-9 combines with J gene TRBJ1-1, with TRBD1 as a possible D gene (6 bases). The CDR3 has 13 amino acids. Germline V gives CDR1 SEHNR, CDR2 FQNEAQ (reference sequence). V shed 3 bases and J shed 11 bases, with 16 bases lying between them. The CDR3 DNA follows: TGTGCCAGCAGCTTGGCAAACAGGGTTGGCGCTTTCTTT. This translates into CASSLANRVGAFF.

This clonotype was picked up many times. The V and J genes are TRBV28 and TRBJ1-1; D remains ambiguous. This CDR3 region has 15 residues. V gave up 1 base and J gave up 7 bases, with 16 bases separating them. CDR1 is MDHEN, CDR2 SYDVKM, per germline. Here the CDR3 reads CASSLFSTARGEAFF. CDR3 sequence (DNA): TGTGCCAGCAGTTTATTTTCAACGGCGCGAGGTGAAGCTTTCTTT.

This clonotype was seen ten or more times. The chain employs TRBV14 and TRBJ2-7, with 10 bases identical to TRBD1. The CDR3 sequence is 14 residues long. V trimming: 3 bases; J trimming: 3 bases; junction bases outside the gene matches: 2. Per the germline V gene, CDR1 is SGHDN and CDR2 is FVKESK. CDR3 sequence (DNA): TGTGCCAGCAGCCACCGGACAGGGGGCTACGAGCAGTACTTC. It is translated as CASSHRTGGYEQYF.

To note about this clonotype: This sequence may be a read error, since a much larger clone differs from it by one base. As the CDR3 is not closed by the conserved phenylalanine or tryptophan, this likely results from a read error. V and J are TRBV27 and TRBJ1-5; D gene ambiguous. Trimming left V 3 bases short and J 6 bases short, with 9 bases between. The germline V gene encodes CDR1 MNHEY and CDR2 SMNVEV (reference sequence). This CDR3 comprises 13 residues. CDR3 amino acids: CASSLVMSQPQHV. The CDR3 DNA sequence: TGTGCCAGCAGTTTGGTTATGAGTCAGCCCCAGCATGTT.

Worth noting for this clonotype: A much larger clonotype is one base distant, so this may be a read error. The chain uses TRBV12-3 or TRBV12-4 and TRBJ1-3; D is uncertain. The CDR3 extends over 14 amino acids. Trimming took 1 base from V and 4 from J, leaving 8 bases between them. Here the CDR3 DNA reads TGTGCCAGCAGTTTAGGTACACTCGGAAACACCATATATTTT. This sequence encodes CASSLGTLGNTIYF.

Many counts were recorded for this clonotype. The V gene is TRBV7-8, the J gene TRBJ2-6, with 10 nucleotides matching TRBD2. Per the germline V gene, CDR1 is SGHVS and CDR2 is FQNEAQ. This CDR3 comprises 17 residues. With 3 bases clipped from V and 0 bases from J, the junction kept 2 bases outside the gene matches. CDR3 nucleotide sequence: TGTGCCAGCAGCTTGGGGACTAGCGTCTCTGGGGCCAACGTCCTGACTTTC. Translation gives CASSLGTSVSGANVLTF.

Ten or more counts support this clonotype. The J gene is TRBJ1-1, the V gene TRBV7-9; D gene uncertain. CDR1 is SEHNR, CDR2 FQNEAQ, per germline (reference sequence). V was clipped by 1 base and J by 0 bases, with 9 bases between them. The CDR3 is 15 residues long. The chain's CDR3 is CASSLGSGLNTEAFF. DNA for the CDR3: TGTGCCAGCAGCTTAGGGTCCGGATTGAACACTGAAGCTTTCTTT.

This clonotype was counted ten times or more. CDR3 sequence: CASRRNQETQYF. CDR3 coding DNA: TGTGCCAGTAGGAGAAACCAAGAGACCCAGTACTTC. The rearrangement links TRBV19 to TRBJ2-5; D remains unclear. The length of the CDR3 is 12 residues. Deletions cut 6 bases from V and 0 bases from J, with 5 bases between. Looked up from germline, CDR1 is LNHDA and CDR2 is SQIVND (reference sequence).

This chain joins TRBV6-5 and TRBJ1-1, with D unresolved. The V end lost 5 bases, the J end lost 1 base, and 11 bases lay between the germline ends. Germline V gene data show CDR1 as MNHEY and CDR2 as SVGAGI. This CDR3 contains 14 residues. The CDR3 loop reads CASSLTRGNTEAFF. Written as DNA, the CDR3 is TGTGCCAGCAGTCTTACTCGGGGGAACACTGAAGCTTTCTTT.

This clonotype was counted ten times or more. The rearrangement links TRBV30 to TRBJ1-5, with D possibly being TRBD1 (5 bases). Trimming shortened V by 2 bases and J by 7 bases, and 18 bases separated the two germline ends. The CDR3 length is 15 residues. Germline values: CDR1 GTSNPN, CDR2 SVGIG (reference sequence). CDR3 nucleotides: TGTGCCTGGAGTCCCCGGGGAGAGGGGAAACAGCCCCAGCATTTT. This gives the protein CAWSPRGEGKQPQHF. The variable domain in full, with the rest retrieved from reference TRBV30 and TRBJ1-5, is SQTIHQWPATLVQPVGSPLSLECTVEGTSNPNLYWYRQAAGRGLQLLFYSVGIGQISSEVPQNLSASRPQDRQFILSSKKLLLSDSGFYLCAWSPRGEGKQPQHFGDGTRLSIL.

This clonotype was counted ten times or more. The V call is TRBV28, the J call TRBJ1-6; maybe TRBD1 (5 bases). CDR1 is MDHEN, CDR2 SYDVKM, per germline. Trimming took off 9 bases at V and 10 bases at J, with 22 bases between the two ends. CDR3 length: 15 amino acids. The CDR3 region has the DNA TGTGCCAGTCAGGGTGGACCAAGGAGAGAGTCACCCCTCCACTTT. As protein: CASQGGPRRESPLHF.

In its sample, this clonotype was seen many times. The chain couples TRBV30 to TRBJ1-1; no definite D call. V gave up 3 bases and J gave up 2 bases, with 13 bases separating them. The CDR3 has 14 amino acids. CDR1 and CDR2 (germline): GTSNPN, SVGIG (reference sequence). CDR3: CAWSLHGRNTEAFF. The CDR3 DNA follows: TGTGCCTGGAGCCTACACGGGAGAAACACTGAAGCTTTCTTT. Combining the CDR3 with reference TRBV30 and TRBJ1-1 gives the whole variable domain SQTIHQWPATLVQPVGSPLSLECTVEGTSNPNLYWYRQAAGRGLQLLFYSVGIGQISSEVPQNLSASRPQDRQFILSSKKLLLSDSGFYLCAWSLHGRNTEAFFGQGTRLTVV.

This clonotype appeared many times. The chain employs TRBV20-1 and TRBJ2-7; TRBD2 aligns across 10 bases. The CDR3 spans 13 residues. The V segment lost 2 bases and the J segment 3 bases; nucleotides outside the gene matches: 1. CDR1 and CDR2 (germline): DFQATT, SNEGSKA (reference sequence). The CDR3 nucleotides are TGCAGTGCTAGACCTAGCGGGAGCTACGAGCAGTACTTC. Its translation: CSARPSGSYEQYF.

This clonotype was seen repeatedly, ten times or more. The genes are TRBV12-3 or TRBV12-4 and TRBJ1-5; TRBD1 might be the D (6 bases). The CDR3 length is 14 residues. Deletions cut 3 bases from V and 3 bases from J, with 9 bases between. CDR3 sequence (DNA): TGTGCCAGCAGTTTGGGACATTTCAATCAGCCCCAGCATTTT. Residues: CASSLGHFNQPQHF.

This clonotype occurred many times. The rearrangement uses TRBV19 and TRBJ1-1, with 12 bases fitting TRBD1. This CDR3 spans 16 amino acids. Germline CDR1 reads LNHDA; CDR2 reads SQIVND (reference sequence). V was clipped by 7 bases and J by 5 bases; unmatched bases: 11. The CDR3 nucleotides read TGTGCCAGTATTACCGGGACAGGGGGCGCGAAAACTGAAGCTTTCTTT. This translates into CASITGTGGAKTEAFF.

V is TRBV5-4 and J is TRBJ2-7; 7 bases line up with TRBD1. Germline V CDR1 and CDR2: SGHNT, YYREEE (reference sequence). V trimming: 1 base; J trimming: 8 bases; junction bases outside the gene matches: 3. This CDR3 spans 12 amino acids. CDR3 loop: CASSLTGDQQYF. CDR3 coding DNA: TGTGCCAGCAGCTTGACAGGGGACCAGCAGTACTTC.

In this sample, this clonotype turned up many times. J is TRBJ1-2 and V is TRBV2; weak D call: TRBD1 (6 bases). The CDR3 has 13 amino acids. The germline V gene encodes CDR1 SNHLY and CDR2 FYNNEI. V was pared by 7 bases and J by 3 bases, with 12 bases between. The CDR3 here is CASTPDSDYGYTF. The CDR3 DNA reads TGTGCCAGCACCCCGGACAGTGACTATGGCTACACCTTC. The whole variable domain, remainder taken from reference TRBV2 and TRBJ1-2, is EPEVTQTPSHQVTQMGQEVILRCVPISNHLYFYWYRQILGQKVEFLVSFYNNEISEKSEIFDDQFSVERPDGSNFTLKIRSTKLEDSAMYFCASTPDSDYGYTFGSGTRLTVV.

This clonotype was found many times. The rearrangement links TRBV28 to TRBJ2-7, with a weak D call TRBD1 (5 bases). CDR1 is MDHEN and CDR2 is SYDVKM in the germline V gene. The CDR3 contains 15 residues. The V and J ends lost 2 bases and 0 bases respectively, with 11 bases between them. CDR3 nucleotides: TGTGCCAGCAGTTTAGAACAGGACGTCTCCTACGAGCAGTACTTC. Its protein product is CASSLEQDVSYEQYF. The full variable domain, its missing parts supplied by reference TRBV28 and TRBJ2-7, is DVKVTQSSRYLVKRTGEKVFLECVQDMDHENMFWYRQDPGLGLRLIYFSYDVKMKEKGDIPEGYSVSREKKERFSLILESASTNQTSMYLCASSLEQDVSYEQYFGPGTRLTVT.

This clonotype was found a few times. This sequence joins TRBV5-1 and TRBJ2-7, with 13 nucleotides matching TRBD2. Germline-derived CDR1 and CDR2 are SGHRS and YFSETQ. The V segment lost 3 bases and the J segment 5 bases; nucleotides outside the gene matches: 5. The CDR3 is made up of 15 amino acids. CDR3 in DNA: TGCGCCAGCAGCTGGACTAGCGGGAGTTATAACGAGCAGTACTTC. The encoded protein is CASSWTSGSYNEQYF. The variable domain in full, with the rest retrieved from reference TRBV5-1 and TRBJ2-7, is KAGVTQTPRYLIKTRGQQVTLSCSPISGHRSVSWYQQTPGQGLQFLFEYFSETQRNKGNFPGRFSGRQFSNSRSEMNVSTLELGDSALYLCASSWTSGSYNEQYFGPGTRLTVT.

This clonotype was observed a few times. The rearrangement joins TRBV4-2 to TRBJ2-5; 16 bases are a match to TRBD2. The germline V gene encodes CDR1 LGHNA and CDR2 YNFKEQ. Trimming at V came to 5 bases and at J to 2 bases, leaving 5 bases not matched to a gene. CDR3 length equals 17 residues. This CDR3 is CASSGTSGRARQETQYF. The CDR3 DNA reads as TGTGCCAGCAGCGGGACTAGCGGGAGGGCCAGACAAGAGACCCAGTACTTC.